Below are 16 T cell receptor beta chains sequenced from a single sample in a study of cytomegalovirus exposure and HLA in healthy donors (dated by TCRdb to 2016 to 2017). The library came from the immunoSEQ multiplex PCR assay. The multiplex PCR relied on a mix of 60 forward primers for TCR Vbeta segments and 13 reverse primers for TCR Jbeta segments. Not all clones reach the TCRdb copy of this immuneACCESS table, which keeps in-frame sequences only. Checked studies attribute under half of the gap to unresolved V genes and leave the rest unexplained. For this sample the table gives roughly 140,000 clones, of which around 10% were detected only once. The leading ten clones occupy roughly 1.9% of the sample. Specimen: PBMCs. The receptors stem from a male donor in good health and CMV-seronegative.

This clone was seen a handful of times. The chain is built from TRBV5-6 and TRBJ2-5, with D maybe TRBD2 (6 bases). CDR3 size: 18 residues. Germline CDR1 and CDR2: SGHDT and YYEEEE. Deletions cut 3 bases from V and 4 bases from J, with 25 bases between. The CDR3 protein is CASSWGGPWTKGGETQYF. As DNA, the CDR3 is TGTGCCAGCAGCTGGGGTGGCCCGTGGACGAAGGGAGGAGAGACCCAGTACTTC. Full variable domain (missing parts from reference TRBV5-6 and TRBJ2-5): DAGVTQSPTHLIKTRGQQVTLRCSPKSGHDTVSWYQQALGQGPQFIFQYYEEEERQRGNFPDRFSGHQFPNYSSELNVNALLLGDSALYLCASSWGGPWTKGGETQYFGPGTRLLVL.

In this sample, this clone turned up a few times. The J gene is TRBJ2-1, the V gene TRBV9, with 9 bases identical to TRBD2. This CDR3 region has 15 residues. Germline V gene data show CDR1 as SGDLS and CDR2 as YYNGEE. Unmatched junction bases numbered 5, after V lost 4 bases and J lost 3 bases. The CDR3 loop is CASSFSGGLYNEQFF. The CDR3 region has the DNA TGTGCCAGCAGCTTTAGCGGGGGTCTCTACAATGAGCAGTTCTTC.

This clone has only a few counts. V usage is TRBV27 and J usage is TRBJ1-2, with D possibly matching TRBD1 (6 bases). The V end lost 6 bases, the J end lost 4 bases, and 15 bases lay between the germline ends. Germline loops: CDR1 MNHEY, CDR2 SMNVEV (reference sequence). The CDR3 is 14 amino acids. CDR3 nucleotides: TGTGCCAGCAGAGGGTGGGACACACTCTATGGCTACACCTTC. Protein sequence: CASRGWDTLYGYTF.

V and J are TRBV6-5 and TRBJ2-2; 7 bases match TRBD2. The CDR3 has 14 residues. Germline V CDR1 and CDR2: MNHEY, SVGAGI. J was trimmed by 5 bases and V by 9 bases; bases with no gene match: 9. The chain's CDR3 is CASSLQRDTGELFF. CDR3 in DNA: TGTGCCAGTTCCCTTCAGCGGGATACCGGGGAGCTGTTTTTT.

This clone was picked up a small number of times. CDR3 protein: CASSVAGGGDTQYF. DNA of the CDR3: TGTGCCAGCAGCGTAGCGGGAGGTGGAGATACGCAGTATTTT. This chain uses TRBV9 with TRBJ2-3, with 7 nucleotides matching TRBD2. This CDR3 comprises 14 residues. Germline V gene lookup returns CDR1 SGDLS and CDR2 YYNGEE. Trimming at V came to 0 bases and at J to 5 bases, leaving 3 bases not matched to a gene.

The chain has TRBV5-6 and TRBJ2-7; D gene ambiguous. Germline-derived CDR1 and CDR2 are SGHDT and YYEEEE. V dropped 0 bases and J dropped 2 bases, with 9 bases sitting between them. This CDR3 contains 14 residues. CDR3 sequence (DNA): TGTGCCAGCAGCTTGGCCGGCGGAACCTACGAGCAGTACTTC. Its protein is CASSLAGGTYEQYF. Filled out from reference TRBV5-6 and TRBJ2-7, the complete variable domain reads DAGVTQSPTHLIKTRGQQVTLRCSPKSGHDTVSWYQQALGQGPQFIFQYYEEEERQRGNFPDRFSGHQFPNYSSELNVNALLLGDSALYLCASSLAGGTYEQYFGPGTRLTVT.

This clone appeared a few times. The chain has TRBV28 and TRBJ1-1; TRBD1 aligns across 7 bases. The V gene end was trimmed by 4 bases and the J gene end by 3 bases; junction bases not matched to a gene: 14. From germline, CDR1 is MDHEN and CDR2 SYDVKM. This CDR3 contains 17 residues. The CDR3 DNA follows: TGTGCCAGCAGTTCTCAGACGTCCGGGACAGCAGACACTGAAGCTTTCTTT. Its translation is CASSSQTSGTADTEAFF.

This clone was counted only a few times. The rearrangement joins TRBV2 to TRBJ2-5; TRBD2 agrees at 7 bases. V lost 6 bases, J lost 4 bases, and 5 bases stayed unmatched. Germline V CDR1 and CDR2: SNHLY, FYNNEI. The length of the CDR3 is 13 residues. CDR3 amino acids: CASRGGFLETQYF. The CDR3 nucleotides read TGTGCCAGCAGGGGGGGGTTCCTAGAGACCCAGTACTTC.

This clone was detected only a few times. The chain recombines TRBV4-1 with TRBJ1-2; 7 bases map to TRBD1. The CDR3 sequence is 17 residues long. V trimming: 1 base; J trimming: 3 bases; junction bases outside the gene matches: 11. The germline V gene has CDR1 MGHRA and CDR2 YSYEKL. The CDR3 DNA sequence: TGCGCCAGCAGCCAAGGGGCAGGGGGGAACTTCGACTATGGCTACACCTTC. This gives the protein CASSQGAGGNFDYGYTF.

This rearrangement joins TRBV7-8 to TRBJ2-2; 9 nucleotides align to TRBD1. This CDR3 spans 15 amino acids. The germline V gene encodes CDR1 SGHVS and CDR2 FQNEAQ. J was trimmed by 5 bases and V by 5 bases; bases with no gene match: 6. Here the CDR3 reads CASSPLGTGTGELFF. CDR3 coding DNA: TGTGCCAGCAGCCCCTTAGGGACAGGGACCGGGGAGCTGTTTTTT.

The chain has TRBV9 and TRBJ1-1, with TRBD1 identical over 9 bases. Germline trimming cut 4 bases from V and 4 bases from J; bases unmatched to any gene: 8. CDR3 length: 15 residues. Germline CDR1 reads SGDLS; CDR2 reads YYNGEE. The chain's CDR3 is CASSSLTGGGTEAFF. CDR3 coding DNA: TGTGCCAGCAGCTCCCTGACAGGGGGGGGCACTGAAGCTTTCTTT.

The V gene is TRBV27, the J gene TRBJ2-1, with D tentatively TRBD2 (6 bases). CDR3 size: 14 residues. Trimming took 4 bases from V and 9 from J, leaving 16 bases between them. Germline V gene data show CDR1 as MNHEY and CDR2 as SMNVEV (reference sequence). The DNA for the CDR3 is TGTGCCAGCAGTTCAAGCGGACTAACGGGTGAGCAGTTCTTC. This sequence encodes CASSSSGLTGEQFF.

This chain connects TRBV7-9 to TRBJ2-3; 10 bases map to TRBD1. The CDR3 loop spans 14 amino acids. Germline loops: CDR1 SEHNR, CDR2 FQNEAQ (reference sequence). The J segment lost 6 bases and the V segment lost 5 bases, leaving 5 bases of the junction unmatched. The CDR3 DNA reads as TGTGCCAGCAGCCCGCGGGACAGGGGTGATACGCAGTATTTT. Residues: CASSPRDRGDTQYF.

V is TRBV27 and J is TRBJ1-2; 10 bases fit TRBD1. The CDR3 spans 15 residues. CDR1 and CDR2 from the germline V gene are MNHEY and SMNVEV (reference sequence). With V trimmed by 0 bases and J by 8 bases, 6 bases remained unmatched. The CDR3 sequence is CASSLSVGQGYGYTF. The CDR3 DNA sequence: TGTGCCAGCAGTTTATCTGTGGGACAGGGGTACGGCTACACCTTC.

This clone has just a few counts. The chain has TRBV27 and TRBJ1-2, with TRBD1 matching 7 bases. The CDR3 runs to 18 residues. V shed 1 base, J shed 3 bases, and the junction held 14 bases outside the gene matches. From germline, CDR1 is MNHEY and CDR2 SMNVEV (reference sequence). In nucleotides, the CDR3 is TGTGCCAGCAGTTTATTATCTCGCCAAGACAGGGCAGACTATGGCTACACCTTC. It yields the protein CASSLLSRQDRADYGYTF.

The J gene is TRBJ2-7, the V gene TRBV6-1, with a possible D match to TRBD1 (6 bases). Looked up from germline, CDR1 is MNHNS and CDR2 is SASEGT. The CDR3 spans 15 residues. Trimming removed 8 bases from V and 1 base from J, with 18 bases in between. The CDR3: CASARQDLTSYEQYF. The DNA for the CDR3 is TGTGCCAGCGCGAGACAGGATCTCACTTCCTACGAGCAGTACTTC.